Each of the 28 T cell receptor beta chains below was sequenced from the same sample in a study of OX40 agonist ivuxolimab in advanced cancers. Some clones are missing from TCRdb's copy, which holds only in-frame ones; the method was immunoSEQ multiplex PCR. The sample records fewer than 65,000 clones, roughly 86% being singletons. Specimen: CD4+ or CD8+ T cells sorted from blood, collected in a trial of the OX40 agonist ivuxolimab. The receptors originated from an adult with an advanced solid tumor such as melanoma, head and neck, liver or kidney cancer.

This chain joins TRBV18 and TRBJ1-5, with a possible D match to TRBD1 (6 bases). V lost 3 bases to trimming and J lost 4 bases, with 13 bases between them. The CDR3 totals 15 residues. The germline CDR1 and CDR2 sequences are KGHSH and LQKENI. The CDR3, as DNA: TGTGCCAGCTCACCGGGGCCAGACAGGAATCAGCCCCAGCATTTT. Residues: CASSPGPDRNQPQHF.

The genes are TRBV6-5 and TRBJ1-3, with D maybe TRBD1 (6 bases). CDR1 MNHEY and CDR2 SVGAGI come from the germline V gene. The CDR3 contains 15 residues. Trimming took off 6 bases at V and 4 bases at J, with 16 bases between the two ends. CDR3 DNA: TGTGCCAGCAGACACAGGGATTCGGGCGGAAACACCATATATTTT. Translation gives CASRHRDSGGNTIYF.

As regards this clone: The junction and the germline gene differ at one end; a read error may be behind it. The gene calls are TRBV20-1 and TRBJ1-2; 7 bases map to TRBD1. The CDR3 totals 10 residues. Germline CDR1 reads DFQATT; CDR2 reads SNEGSKA (reference sequence). The CDR3 protein is CSAREDGTAF. In DNA form, the CDR3 reads TGCAGTGCTAGAGAGGACGGGACAGCCTTC.

V and J are TRBV4-3 and TRBJ2-4, with TRBD1 matching 7 bases. Germline CDR1 is LGHNA and CDR2 is YSLEER. This CDR3 has 13 amino acids. The V gene end was trimmed by 4 bases and the J gene end by 6 bases; junction bases not matched to a gene: 3. The CDR3 DNA reads TGCGCCAGCAGCCTGACAGGGAGAAACATTCAGTACTTC. This gives the protein CASSLTGRNIQYF.

The chain is built from TRBV7-9 and TRBJ1-1; TRBD1 agrees at 11 bases. V was pared by 5 bases and J by 6 bases, with 5 bases of the junction left unmatched. Germline assignment: CDR1 SEHNR and CDR2 FQNEAQ (reference sequence). The CDR3 runs to 14 residues. CDR3 loop: CASSSGQGASEAFF. The CDR3 nucleotides read TGTGCCAGCAGCAGCGGACAGGGGGCCTCTGAAGCTTTCTTT. Filled out from reference TRBV7-9 and TRBJ1-1, the complete variable domain reads DTGVSQNPRHKITKRGQNVTFRCDPISEHNRLYWYRQTLGQGPEFLTYFQNEAQLEKSRLLSDRFSAERPKGSFSTLEIQRTEQGDSAMYLCASSSGQGASEAFFGQGTRLTVV.

This chain links TRBV5-1 with TRBJ1-2; D remains ambiguous. Germline V gives CDR1 SGHRS, CDR2 YFSETQ. V lost 0 bases to trimming and J lost 8 bases, with 14 bases between them. This CDR3 has 14 residues. CDR3 DNA: TGCGCCAGCAGCTTGGCCGGGAGCAGAGAGGGCTACACCTTC. Protein product: CASSLAGSREGYTF.

CDR3 sequence reads: CATSIDWTETYEQYF. CDR3 nucleotide sequence: TGTGCCACCAGCATTGATTGGACGGAGACCTACGAGCAGTACTTC. The chain carries TRBV15 and TRBJ2-7, with D uncertain. With 4 bases removed from V and 2 bases from J, the gap between germline ends came to 15 bases. The CDR3 sequence is 15 residues long. The germline V gene has CDR1 LNHNV and CDR2 YYDKDF (reference sequence).

V is TRBV14 and J is TRBJ2-7; D may be TRBD2 (6 bases). In germline, CDR1 is SGHDN, CDR2 FVKESK. This CDR3 is built from 14 residues. Trimming stripped 7 bases from V and 5 bases from J, with 18 bases between. CDR3 amino acids: CASTNSGGTHEQYF. The CDR3 DNA sequence: TGTGCCAGCACCAACTCGGGCGGGACCCACGAGCAGTACTTC.

Only one count was recorded for this clone. The rearrangement links TRBV2 to TRBJ1-4; D possibly corresponds to TRBD1 (5 bases). The germline V gene has CDR1 SNHLY and CDR2 FYNNEI. This CDR3 contains 16 residues. The V end was cut by 7 bases, the J end by 2 bases, with 17 bases between. CDR3 DNA sequence: TGTGCCAGCACCAACCCCGGCCGGGGCACTAATGAAAAACTGTTTTTT. Translation gives CASTNPGRGTNEKLFF.

V usage is TRBV18 and J usage is TRBJ1-5; perhaps TRBD1 as D (5 bases). This CDR3 has 14 residues. Trimming took 2 bases from V and 1 from J, leaving 6 bases between them. CDR1 is KGHSH, CDR2 LQKENI, per germline. Here the CDR3 reads CASSPGASNQPQHF. The CDR3 nucleotides are TGTGCCAGCTCACCAGGGGCAAGCAATCAGCCCCAGCATTTT.

The chain couples TRBV7-8 to TRBJ1-2; D perhaps matches TRBD1 (5 bases). The CDR3 loop spans 15 amino acids. V shed 4 bases and J shed 6 bases, with 18 bases lying between them. Germline-derived CDR1 and CDR2 are SGHVS and FQNEAQ. CDR3 in DNA: TGTGCCAGCAGCTCCCGGGGGGTAGGGCCCAATGGCTACACCTTC. It is translated as CASSSRGVGPNGYTF. The full variable domain, completed using reference TRBV7-8 and TRBJ1-2, is GAGVSQSPRYKVAKRGQDVALRCDPISGHVSLFWYQQALGQGPEFLTYFQNEAQLDKSGLPSDRFFAERPEGSVSTLKIQRTQQEDSAVYLCASSSRGVGPNGYTFGSGTRLTVV.

The chain's CDR3 is CASSRPVTASYEQYF. The CDR3 coding sequence is TGTGCCAGCAGTCGCCCAGTTACAGCGAGCTACGAGCAGTACTTC. The gene calls are TRBV28 and TRBJ2-7; D ambiguous. Germline CDR1 MDHEN, CDR2 SYDVKM. Trimming shortened V by 5 bases and J by 3 bases, and 17 bases separated the two germline ends. This CDR3 region has 15 residues. Supplemented by reference TRBV28 and TRBJ2-7, the full variable domain reads DVKVTQSSRYLVKRTGEKVFLECVQDMDHENMFWYRQDPGLGLRLIYFSYDVKMKEKGDIPEGYSVSREKKERFSLILESASTNQTSMYLCASSRPVTASYEQYFGPGTRLTVT.

The rearrangement links TRBV5-1 to TRBJ2-2, with 14 bases aligning to TRBD2. V gave up 0 bases and J gave up 8 bases; unmatched junction bases: 3. Looked up from germline, CDR1 is SGHRS and CDR2 is YFSETQ. CDR3 size: 16 residues. The CDR3 loop is CASSLAGTSGSGELFF. CDR3 coding DNA: TGCGCCAGCAGCTTGGCCGGGACTAGCGGGAGTGGGGAGCTGTTTTTT.

This chain uses TRBV6-6 with TRBJ2-2, with 11 bases matching TRBD2. Germline trimming cut 7 bases from V and 7 bases from J; bases unmatched to any gene: 2. Germline values: CDR1 MNHNY, CDR2 SVGAGI (reference sequence). CDR3 size: 13 residues. The CDR3 sequence is CASTSGRFGELFF. The DNA for the CDR3 is TGTGCCAGCACTAGCGGGAGGTTCGGGGAGCTGTTTTTT.

V and J are TRBV23-1 and TRBJ2-3, with TRBD1 as a possible D gene (5 bases). Being an ORF, TRBV23-1 has a function that is uncertain. The CDR3 spans 13 residues. V lost 8 bases and J 6 bases, leaving 15 bases between the germline ends. The CDR3 sequence is CASGRQPRDTQYF. Written as DNA, the CDR3 is TGCGCCAGCGGTAGACAGCCAAGGGATACGCAGTATTTT.

V usage is TRBV18 and J usage is TRBJ2-1, with D maybe TRBD2 (6 bases). V lost 2 bases to trimming and J lost 7 bases, with 12 bases between them. Germline loops: CDR1 KGHSH, CDR2 LQKENI. CDR3 length: 14 residues. CDR3 protein: CASSPLGLRNEQFF. The CDR3 DNA sequence: TGTGCCAGCTCACCATTGGGACTGAGAAATGAGCAGTTCTTC.

This clone was recorded once. The rearrangement links TRBV13 to TRBJ2-1, with D unresolved. CDR1 is PRHDT and CDR2 is FYEKMQ in the germline V gene (reference sequence). The CDR3 covers 16 residues. V was clipped by 7 bases and J by 0 bases, with 16 bases between them. As DNA, the CDR3 is TGTGCCAGCATCTCCCCTCCGGCTAGCTCCTACAATGAGCAGTTCTTC. It codes for CASISPPASSYNEQFF.

The V call is TRBV28, the J call TRBJ1-2, with TRBD1 matching over 7 bases. CDR3 size: 14 residues. Germline V CDR1 and CDR2: MDHEN, SYDVKM. Unmatched junction bases numbered 6, after V lost 4 bases and J lost 4 bases. DNA of the CDR3: TGTGCCAGCAGTTCCGGGACAGAGACCTATGGCTACACCTTC. Translating gives CASSSGTETYGYTF.

The chain carries TRBV7-2 and TRBJ1-4; TRBD1 might be the D (5 bases). Germline V gene lookup returns CDR1 SGHTA and CDR2 FQGNSA. The CDR3 extends over 14 amino acids. Between the trimmed V and J ends, which lost 7 bases and 8 bases, there was a span of 17 bases. CDR3 sequence reads: CASNQGLVGEKLFF. The CDR3 nucleotides read TGTGCCAGCAATCAGGGTCTGGTCGGAGAAAAACTGTTTTTT.

The genes are TRBV19 and TRBJ2-5; 7 bases match TRBD1. This CDR3 region has 14 residues. Germline V lookup: CDR1 LNHDA, CDR2 SQIVND (reference sequence). After removal of 7 bases from V and 2 bases from J, the junction contained 7 bases not matched to a gene. The CDR3 sequence is CASKGTERQETQYF. The CDR3 coding sequence is TGTGCCAGTAAAGGGACAGAAAGACAAGAGACCCAGTACTTC.

The chain recombines TRBV7-2 with TRBJ2-7, with 7 bases fitting TRBD2. V was clipped by 3 bases and J by 7 bases; unmatched bases: 6. CDR3 size: 13 residues. The germline V gene has CDR1 SGHTA and CDR2 FQGNSA. CDR3 residues: CASSFTSVGEQYF. The CDR3 DNA follows: TGTGCCAGCAGCTTCACTAGCGTTGGTGAGCAGTACTTC.

The chain is built from TRBV29-1 and TRBJ2-3, with D hard to call. This CDR3 comprises 10 residues. Germline CDR1 is SQVTM and CDR2 is ANQGSEA. V was shortened by 4 bases and J by 7 bases, with 6 bases between the two germline ends. This CDR3 reads CSVAQNTQYF. The CDR3 DNA is TGCAGCGTTGCGCAAAATACGCAGTATTTT.

The J gene is TRBJ2-7, the V gene TRBV28; D call uncertain. Per the germline V gene, CDR1 is MDHEN and CDR2 is SYDVKM. V was trimmed by 6 bases and J by 5 bases, leaving 17 bases between them. This CDR3 spans 14 amino acids. As DNA, the CDR3 is TGTGCCAGCAGCGTTCTCAGCGATCTCCACGAGCAGTACTTC. Translation gives CASSVLSDLHEQYF.

The CDR3 reads CASSLQRDTQYF. In DNA form, the CDR3 reads TGTGCCAGCAGCCTACAGCGAGATACGCAGTATTTT. The rearrangement uses TRBV11-2 and TRBJ2-3; D is undetermined. The germline V and J ends were trimmed by 5 bases and 5 bases, with 8 bases remaining between them. CDR3 length: 12 amino acids. The V gene's germline CDR1 is SGHAT and CDR2 FQNNGV.

The V gene is TRBV19, the J gene TRBJ1-2, with D perhaps matching TRBD1 (6 bases). V shed 5 bases and J shed 6 bases, with 13 bases lying between them. From germline, CDR1 is LNHDA and CDR2 SQIVND (reference sequence). The CDR3 spans 13 residues. CDR3: CASSLQGRDGYTF. CDR3 in DNA: TGTGCCAGTAGTCTACAGGGTAGGGATGGCTACACCTTC.

The rearrangement links TRBV9 to TRBJ1-3; no clear D gene. The V and J ends lost 2 bases and 4 bases respectively, with 4 bases between them. Per the germline V gene, CDR1 is SGDLS and CDR2 is YYNGEE. The CDR3 is made up of 12 amino acids. The CDR3 DNA reads TGTGCCAGCAGCGTCTCGGGAAACACCATATATTTT. It is translated as CASSVSGNTIYF.

V gene TRBV21-1 combines with J gene TRBJ2-7; the table's D call, TRBD2, was not checked against the DNA. TRBV21-1 is deemed a pseudogene. The CDR3 totals 15 residues. DNA of the CDR3: TGTGCCAGCAGCAATACTGCGTACACTACCTACGAGCAGTACTTC. This encodes CASSNTAYTTYEQYF.

This chain connects TRBV15 to TRBJ1-2; 10 bases map to TRBD1. Per the germline V gene, CDR1 is LNHNV and CDR2 is YYDKDF (reference sequence). The CDR3 contains 14 residues. V shed 3 bases and J 9 bases; nucleotides not matched to a gene: 7. The CDR3 DNA follows: TGTGCCACCAGCAGGACAGGGGGCGAGTATCGCTACACCTTC. Encoded protein: CATSRTGGEYRYTF.